The clone carrying this TCR beta chain appeared once. The data derive from a study of blood T cell repertoires in COVID-19. Study-wide background: There were acute and convalescent COVID-19 samples, and they came from the United States, Italy and Spain. T cells, B-cell-depleted T cells, or PBMCs supplied cDNA or gDNA.

Here immunoSEQ multiplex PCR was the method, and the copy in TCRdb shows in-frame clones only, minus some. The sample carries around 150,000 clones, around 80% recorded once. The CDR3 covers 15 residues. Germline lookup yields CDR1 LNHDA and CDR2 SQIVND (reference sequence). The germline V and J ends were trimmed by 5 bases and 4 bases, with 12 bases remaining between them. This receptor was identified in a woman of 80 years or more with acute or convalescent COVID-19. The sequenced material came from peripheral blood. The chain uses TRBV19 and TRBJ1-6; perhaps TRBD1 as D (5 bases). CDR3 loop: CASSPRAGYNSPLHF. The CDR3 nucleotides are TGTGCCAGTAGTCCTCGAGCAGGGTATAATTCACCCCTCCACTTT. Full variable domain (rest looked up from reference TRBV19 and TRBJ1-6): DGGITQSPKYLFRKEGQNVTLSCEQNLNHDAMYWYRQDPGQGLRLIYYSQIVNDFQKGDIAEGYSVSREKKESFPLTVTSAQKNPTAFYLCASSPRAGYNSPLHFGNGTRLTVT.